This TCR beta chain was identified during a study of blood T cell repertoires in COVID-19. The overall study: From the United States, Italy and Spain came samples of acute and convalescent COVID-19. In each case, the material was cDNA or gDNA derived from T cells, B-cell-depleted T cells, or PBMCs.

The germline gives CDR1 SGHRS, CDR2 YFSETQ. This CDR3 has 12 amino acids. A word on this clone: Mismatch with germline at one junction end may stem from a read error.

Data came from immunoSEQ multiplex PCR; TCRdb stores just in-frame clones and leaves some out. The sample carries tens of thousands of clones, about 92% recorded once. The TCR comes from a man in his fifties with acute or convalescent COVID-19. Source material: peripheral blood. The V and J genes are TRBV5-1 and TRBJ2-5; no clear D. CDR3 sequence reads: CASSLSQEIQYF. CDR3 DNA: TGCGCCAGCAGCTTGTCTCAAGAGATCCAGTACTTC.